The 31 T cell receptor beta chains reported below all come from one sample, sequenced in a study of T cell responses to AZD1222 COVID-19 vaccine (dated by TCRdb to the early 2020s). The meaning of the sample's time point label: baseline before first vaccination. Library creation used the immunoSEQ multiplex PCR assay. TCRdb carries this immuneACCESS record with in-frame sequences only. Its versions omit some clonotypes, under half of them owing to an unresolved V gene in the studies checked, with the rest unexplained. The table for this sample lists tens of thousands of clones; 83% of them were counted only once. The ten largest make up about 51% of the sample. The sample consisted of peripheral blood, taken on day 0 of AZD1222 vaccination. These receptors originate from an adult in good health.

The rearrangement uses TRBV11-2 and TRBJ2-7, with 9 nucleotides matching TRBD2. This CDR3 has 15 amino acids. The germline V gene encodes CDR1 SGHAT and CDR2 FQNNGV. After removal of 4 bases from V and 5 bases from J, the junction contained 9 bases not matched to a gene. The CDR3 spells CASSSSQRGVNEQYF. The CDR3 DNA sequence: TGTGCCAGCAGCTCCTCCCAGCGGGGGGTCAACGAGCAGTACTTC.

The gene calls are TRBV19 and TRBJ1-5; unclear D gene. This CDR3 comprises 17 residues. V lost 4 bases to trimming and J lost 2 bases, with 18 bases between them. Germline V lookup: CDR1 LNHDA, CDR2 SQIVND (reference sequence). The chain's CDR3 is CASSNIPLGMGNQPQHF. CDR3 bases: TGTGCCAGTAGTAATATTCCACTGGGGATGGGCAATCAGCCCCAGCATTTT. The entire variable domain, with the rest obtained from reference TRBV19 and TRBJ1-5, is as follows: DGGITQSPKYLFRKEGQNVTLSCEQNLNHDAMYWYRQDPGQGLRLIYYSQIVNDFQKGDIAEGYSVSREKKESFPLTVTSAQKNPTAFYLCASSNIPLGMGNQPQHFGDGTRLSIL.

The chain carries TRBV5-5 and TRBJ1-5, with no clear D. The CDR3 contains 15 residues. Trimming removed 0 bases at V and 0 bases at J, with 7 bases between. CDR1 is SGHKS, CDR2 YYEKEE, per germline (reference sequence). CDR3 nucleotides: TGTGCCAGCAGCTTGGAACCGACTAGCAATCAGCCCCAGCATTTT. Translated, it gives CASSLEPTSNQPQHF.

This clone was seen once. CDR3 region: CASRPWMDSPLHF. DNA for the CDR3: TGTGCCAGCAGGCCTTGGATGGATTCACCCCTCCACTTT. This rearrangement joins TRBV5-4 to TRBJ1-6; D not certain. The ends were cut back, 5 bases at V and 8 bases at J, with 11 bases in the middle. This CDR3 has 13 amino acids. Germline assignment: CDR1 SGHNT and CDR2 YYREEE (reference sequence).

The chain joins TRBV5-1 to TRBJ2-2; 12 bases match TRBD1. Germline V CDR1 and CDR2: SGHRS, YFSETQ. CDR3 length: 16 amino acids. V lost 0 bases and J lost 7; bases outside the gene matches: 4. In DNA, the CDR3 is TGCGCCAGCAGCTTGGAAGGGACAGGGGGCATCGGGGAGCTGTTTTTT. Residues: CASSLEGTGGIGELFF.

This sequence joins TRBV5-4 and TRBJ2-2; 9 bases align to TRBD2. This CDR3 is built from 16 residues. Germline V CDR1 and CDR2: SGHNT, YYREEE (reference sequence). J was trimmed by 5 bases and V by 3 bases; bases with no gene match: 8. The CDR3 DNA reads as TGTGCCAGCAGCTCCGGCGGGGGGGCAGGGACCGGGGAGCTGTTTTTT. It translates to CASSSGGGAGTGELFF.

This sequence joins TRBV5-8 and TRBJ2-7; tentative D call: TRBD1 (6 bases). V lost 1 base and J lost 3, with 14 bases in between. Germline V gene lookup returns CDR1 SGHTS and CDR2 YDEGEE. This CDR3 has 15 residues. CDR3 protein: CASSLLPQGRYEQYF. Here the CDR3 DNA reads TGTGCCAGCAGCTTGCTCCCCCAGGGGCGCTACGAGCAGTACTTC.

Only one count was recorded for this clone. The genes are TRBV7-2 and TRBJ1-5; possibly TRBD1 for D (6 bases). The CDR3 contains 14 residues. Germline loops: CDR1 SGHTA, CDR2 FQGNSA. V lost 5 bases to trimming and J lost 12 bases, with 20 bases between them. CDR3 loop: CASSRGGTSASQHF. The CDR3 DNA sequence: TGTGCCAGCAGCAGGGGGGGGACATCTGCTAGCCAGCATTTT.

The CDR3 loop is CASSGQGAGFNEKLFF. Written as DNA, the CDR3 is TGTGCCAGCAGTGGCCAGGGGGCAGGGTTTAATGAAAAACTGTTTTTT. The chain uses TRBV6-1 and TRBJ1-4; 8 bases line up with TRBD1. Germline values: CDR1 MNHNS, CDR2 SASEGT. The CDR3 is 16 residues long. J was trimmed by 4 bases and V by 4 bases; bases with no gene match: 8.

This clone was detected only a few times. V and J are TRBV7-6 and TRBJ1-4; a possible D gene is TRBD1 (5 bases). The CDR3 runs to 14 residues. V lost 5 bases, J lost 8 bases, and 15 bases lay in between. Germline V gives CDR1 SGHVS, CDR2 FNYEAQ. In DNA, the CDR3 is TGTGCCAGCAGCCTAAACCGGGACCGGGAAAAACTGTTTTTT. It encodes CASSLNRDREKLFF.

V usage is TRBV6-1 and J usage is TRBJ2-7; D is possibly TRBD1 or TRBD2 (5 bases each). This CDR3 region has 13 residues. Trimming removed 3 bases at V and 0 bases at J, with 6 bases between. Germline lookup yields CDR1 MNHNS and CDR2 SASEGT. CDR3 nucleotide sequence: TGTGCCAGCAGTGAGGGGGACTCCTACGAGCAGTACTTC. It encodes CASSEGDSYEQYF.

V and J are TRBV7-2 and TRBJ2-7; TRBD1 might be the D (5 bases). Germline V gene sequence: CDR1 SGHTA, CDR2 FQGNSA. V lost 5 bases, J lost 2 bases, and 10 bases lay in between. The CDR3 is 13 amino acids. The CDR3 DNA reads TGTGCCAGCAGCAACAGGCCGACCTACGAGCAGTACTTC. This encodes CASSNRPTYEQYF. The variable domain in full, completed from reference TRBV7-2 and TRBJ2-7, reads GAGVSQSPSNKVTEKGKDVELRCDPISGHTALYWYRQSLGQGLEFLIYFQGNSAPDKSGLPSDRFSAERTGGSVSTLTIQRTQQEDSAVYLCASSNRPTYEQYFGPGTRLTVT.

In its sample, this clone was seen once. This chain uses TRBV7-3 with TRBJ2-1, with D tentatively TRBD1 (7 bases). CDR3 length equals 14 residues. CDR1 SGHTA and CDR2 FQGTGA come from the germline V gene. Trimming shortened V by 5 bases and J by 10 bases, and 18 bases separated the two germline ends. In nucleotides, the CDR3 is TGTGCCAGCAGCGGCGGCCAGGGGGGCTTAGAGCAGTTCTTC. Amino acid sequence: CASSGGQGGLEQFF.

This chain joins TRBV4-1 and TRBJ1-5, with 7 bases lining up with TRBD1. CDR3 length: 18 residues. The V gene end was trimmed by 1 base and the J gene end by 7 bases; junction bases not matched to a gene: 16. The V gene's germline CDR1 is MGHRA and CDR2 YSYEKL. CDR3 protein: CASSQANQGDFFAQPQHF. In DNA form, the CDR3 reads TGCGCCAGCAGCCAAGCTAACCAGGGGGATTTCTTCGCCCAGCCCCAGCATTTT.

The chain employs TRBV28 and TRBJ1-6, with D maybe TRBD1 (6 bases). The germline V and J ends were trimmed by 6 bases and 6 bases, with 12 bases remaining between them. The CDR3 covers 14 residues. In germline, CDR1 is MDHEN, CDR2 SYDVKM. The CDR3, as DNA: TGTGCCAGCAGCCTAGGGGGGATTAATTCACCCCTCCACTTT. Its translation: CASSLGGINSPLHF.

This clone showed up many times. The chain employs TRBV9 and TRBJ2-7, with D possibly matching TRBD2 (6 bases). Trimming pared 0 bases from V and 0 bases from J, leaving 10 bases between. This CDR3 spans 15 amino acids. In germline, CDR1 is SGDLS, CDR2 YYNGEE. CDR3 in DNA: TGTGCCAGCAGCGTAGGGGACTCAAGCTCCTACGAGCAGTACTTC. Amino acid sequence: CASSVGDSSSYEQYF.

The chain links TRBV13 to TRBJ1-3, with D possibly being TRBD1 (5 bases). The germline V gene has CDR1 PRHDT and CDR2 FYEKMQ (reference sequence). V lost 2 bases and J 0 bases, leaving 11 bases between the germline ends. The CDR3 runs to 16 residues. CDR3 sequence (DNA): TGTGCCAGCAGCTTAAGAGGGGCGGACTCTGGAAACACCATATATTTT. Its translation is CASSLRGADSGNTIYF. The full variable domain, rest sourced from reference TRBV13 and TRBJ1-3, is AAGVIQSPRHLIKEKRETATLKCYPIPRHDTVYWYQQGPGQDPQFLISFYEKMQSDKGSIPDRFSAQQFSDYHSELNMSSLELGDSALYFCASSLRGADSGNTIYFGEGSWLTVV.

The rearrangement uses TRBV6-6 and TRBJ2-3; 14 nucleotides line up with TRBD2. The CDR3 sequence is 15 residues long. Germline CDR1 is MNHNY and CDR2 is SVGAGI (reference sequence). The chain's CDR3 is CGTSGGQVYTDTQYF. CDR3 coding DNA: TGTGGGACTAGCGGGGGGCAAGTCTACACAGATACGCAGTATTTT.

The chain is built from TRBV9 and TRBJ1-1; D gene ambiguous. This CDR3 region has 14 residues. The germline V gene encodes CDR1 SGDLS and CDR2 YYNGEE. V was clipped by 3 bases and J by 4 bases, with 13 bases between them. In DNA form, the CDR3 reads TGTGCCAGCAGCGCCGGGCCCGTGGTCACTGAAGCTTTCTTT. Translation: CASSAGPVVTEAFF.

This chain connects TRBV19 to TRBJ2-7; TRBD1 might be the D (6 bases). The CDR3 sequence is 15 residues long. V lost 5 bases to trimming and J lost 3 bases, with 17 bases between them. CDR1 is LNHDA, CDR2 SQIVND, per germline (reference sequence). The CDR3 is CASSATGTTIYEQYF. CDR3 DNA sequence: TGTGCCAGTAGTGCAACCGGGACAACCATCTACGAGCAGTACTTC.

The chain combines TRBV18 with TRBJ1-1; weak D call: TRBD1 (5 bases). Per the germline V gene, CDR1 is KGHSH and CDR2 is LQKENI. This CDR3 comprises 13 residues. V lost 6 bases and J 1 base, leaving 9 bases between the germline ends. The CDR3, as DNA: TGTGCCAGCTCGGCGGGGGAGAACACTGAAGCTTTCTTT. Translated: CASSAGENTEAFF. Looking up the rest from reference TRBV18 and TRBJ1-1 gives the full variable domain: NAGVMQNPRHLVRRRGQEARLRCSPMKGHSHVYWYRQLPEEGLKFMVYLQKENIIDESGMPKERFSAEFPKEGPSILRIQQVVRGDSAAYFCASSAGENTEAFFGQGTRLTVV.

This clone was found once. This chain joins TRBV30 and TRBJ2-7; a possible D gene is TRBD2 (6 bases). This CDR3 contains 12 residues. Germline-derived CDR1 and CDR2 are GTSNPN and SVGIG (reference sequence). Trimming removed 4 bases at V and 4 bases at J, with 11 bases between. Here the CDR3 reads CAWNSGRYEQYF. CDR3 nucleotides: TGTGCCTGGAACTCCGGGAGATACGAGCAGTACTTC. Drawing the rest from reference TRBV30 and TRBJ2-7, the complete variable domain is SQTIHQWPATLVQPVGSPLSLECTVEGTSNPNLYWYRQAAGRGLQLLFYSVGIGQISSEVPQNLSASRPQDRQFILSSKKLLLSDSGFYLCAWNSGRYEQYFGPGTRLTVT.

The J gene is TRBJ1-4, the V gene TRBV9; unclear D gene. The germline V gene has CDR1 SGDLS and CDR2 YYNGEE. The CDR3 contains 15 residues. V was clipped by 5 bases and J by 2 bases, with 13 bases between them. DNA for the CDR3: TGTGCCAGCAGTTCCGGTTTAGGGACTAATGAAAAACTGTTTTTT. This gives the protein CASSSGLGTNEKLFF.

The rearrangement joins TRBV20-1 to TRBJ2-7, with D possibly called TRBD1 or TRBD2 (6 bases each). CDR1 DFQATT and CDR2 SNEGSKA come from the germline V gene (reference sequence). The CDR3 sequence is 11 residues long. Trimming stripped 5 bases from V and 9 bases from J, with 14 bases between. The CDR3 DNA reads TGCAGTGCTTACCGGGGGCCCGGGCAGTACTTC. Its protein product is CSAYRGPGQYF.

The chain links TRBV5-1 to TRBJ2-5, with 7 bases identical to TRBD1. The CDR3 contains 14 residues. The V segment lost 4 bases and the J segment 2 bases; nucleotides outside the gene matches: 5. Germline V gene data show CDR1 as SGHRS and CDR2 as YFSETQ. The CDR3 nucleotides read TGCGCCAGCAGCCACCGGGACAGACAAGAGACCCAGTACTTC. It is translated as CASSHRDRQETQYF.

This clone occurred a few times. V and J are TRBV2 and TRBJ2-3; D is ambiguous. Germline assignment: CDR1 SNHLY and CDR2 FYNNEI. CDR3 length: 13 residues. Trimming took off 2 bases at V and 2 bases at J, with 5 bases between the two ends. The CDR3 sequence: CASSEPFTDTQYF. As DNA, the CDR3 is TGTGCCAGCAGTGAACCCTTCACAGATACGCAGTATTTT.

The J gene is TRBJ2-1, the V gene TRBV11-2, with D possibly called TRBD1 or TRBD2 (5 bases each). V lost 1 base to trimming and J lost 7 bases, with 17 bases between them. CDR3 size: 16 residues. The germline CDR1 and CDR2 sequences are SGHAT and FQNNGV. CDR3 residues: CASSLAESMGVNEQFF. The CDR3 DNA reads TGTGCCAGCAGCTTAGCGGAGTCAATGGGGGTAAATGAGCAGTTCTTC.

This chain connects TRBV6-5 to TRBJ2-7; D not certain. Germline V gene lookup returns CDR1 MNHEY and CDR2 SVGAGI. This CDR3 region has 14 residues. V dropped 6 bases and J dropped 4 bases, with 16 bases sitting between them. The CDR3 sequence: CASSQQQPNYEQYF. The CDR3 bases are TGTGCCAGCAGCCAGCAGCAGCCGAATTACGAGCAGTACTTC.

This clone was picked up a small number of times. The CDR3 protein is CASSQEAGPYEQYF. In DNA form, the CDR3 reads TGTGCCAGCAGCCAAGAAGCAGGCCCCTACGAGCAGTACTTC. The J gene is TRBJ2-7, the V gene TRBV14, with D unclear. CDR1 and CDR2 (germline): SGHDN, FVKESK. The CDR3 runs to 14 residues. Trimming pared 0 bases from V and 2 bases from J, leaving 8 bases between.

V is TRBV18 and J is TRBJ2-1, with a tentative D call TRBD2 (5 bases). The length of the CDR3 is 14 residues. The germline CDR1 and CDR2 sequences are KGHSH and LQKENI. The V end was cut by 7 bases, the J end by 9 bases, with 19 bases between. The CDR3 DNA follows: TGTGCCAGCTTGGCGACTAAGGCCGCGGGTGAGCAGTTCTTC. It yields the protein CASLATKAAGEQFF.

The V gene is TRBV27, the J gene TRBJ1-4; 9 nucleotides line up with TRBD1. The germline V gene has CDR1 MNHEY and CDR2 SMNVEV (reference sequence). This CDR3 contains 15 residues. V lost 6 bases, J lost 10 bases, and 12 bases stayed unmatched. Here the CDR3 DNA reads TGTGCCAGCAGAGGCAGGGACAGGGAGCCTGGAAAACTGTTTTTT. Its protein product is CASRGRDREPGKLFF.